The rows below give T cell receptor beta chains drawn from one sample of a study of T cells after yellow fever vaccination. Via MiXCR, TCRdb re-called the 5' RACE reads, giving one row per CDR3 protein. This repertoire shows roughly 32,000 distinct CDR3 sequences, about 6.6% found once; its top ten account for approximately 22%. Here the sequenced sample was PBMCs, either bulk or a sorted T-cell subset (CD4+, CD8+, memory, or dextramer-sorted; not recorded which), taken on the day of the first yellow fever vaccination. These receptors originate from a man aged 18 to 30 who received the YFV17D yellow fever vaccine. Both conserved end residues are part of each CDR3. The listing skips clone size in some rows; elsewhere it reads once, few, many or a size class.

CDR3 protein | CDR3 length | V gene | clone size | J gene
CASSFSSTPVGGEQFF | 16 | TRBV5-1 | many | TRBJ2-1
CASSYLLEGHEQFF | 14 | TRBV6-5 | many | TRBJ2-1
CASSQVYTSTDTQYF | 15 | TRBV4-1 | many | TRBJ2-3
CASSRGGQGKRTEAFF | 16 | TRBV7-2 | few | TRBJ1-1
CASSFSDRVGGYTF | 14 | TRBV7-2 | . | TRBJ1-2
CARRSGTSRHEQYF | 14 | TRBV11-2 | many | TRBJ2-7
CASIPFPGSTYEQYF | 15 | TRBV7-9 | few | TRBJ2-7
CASSLDLASGSYEQYF | 16 | TRBV11-2 | few | TRBJ2-7
CAGGTDSEKLFF | 12 | TRBV2 | many | TRBJ1-4
CSVRSRYEQYF | 11 | TRBV29-1 | few | TRBJ2-7
CASSVGGGAWETQYF | 15 | TRBV9 | many | TRBJ2-5
CASSLWKETQYF | 12 | TRBV11-2 | few | TRBJ2-5
CASSYKRAGANVLTF | 15 | TRBV6-5 | many | TRBJ2-6
CSAKSGLAGGRGTDTQYF | 18 | TRBV20-1 | many | TRBJ2-3
CASSADSQETQYF | 13 | TRBV5-5 | many | TRBJ2-5
CASSLGGLIQETQYF | 15 | TRBV7-2 | many | TRBJ2-5
CASSPQHGSDTQYF | 14 | TRBV18 | . | TRBJ2-3
CAISESSAGRNEQFF | 15 | TRBV10-3 | many | TRBJ2-1
CASSQAGGNEQFF | 13 | TRBV3-1 | many | TRBJ2-1
CASSRDGSADTQYF | 14 | TRBV6-1 | many | TRBJ2-3
CASSLPSGGIRETQYF | 16 | TRBV7-9 | many | TRBJ2-5
CASSVAGATNSPLHF | 15 | TRBV9 | many | TRBJ1-6
CASSLGGGELFF | 12 | TRBV5-5 | many | TRBJ2-2
CASSLGTGTDSNQPQHF | 17 | TRBV11-2 | . | TRBJ1-5
CASSLYNEQFF | 11 | TRBV28 | many | TRBJ2-1
CASRPDSRLSGNTIYF | 16 | TRBV7-2 | . | TRBJ1-3
CASSLKRDSLMNTEAFF | 17 | TRBV5-6 | many | TRBJ1-1
CASRPTSGGLQETQYF | 16 | TRBV6-1 | many | TRBJ2-5
CASSKSTVSNQPQHF | 15 | TRBV2 | many | TRBJ1-5
CASSQDPSGGAETQYF | 16 | TRBV4-3 | many | TRBJ2-5
CASSQASGQTNYGYTF | 16 | TRBV4-3 | many | TRBJ1-2
CASSAGRRTELLNYGYTF | 18 | TRBV5-1 | many | TRBJ1-2
CASSQTGPTEAFF | 13 | TRBV7-8 | . | TRBJ1-1
CASEDGGWETQYF | 13 | TRBV3-1 | . | TRBJ2-5
CASSLDGLGNQPQHF | 15 | TRBV5-1 | many | TRBJ1-5
CASSFKRGAYEQYF | 14 | TRBV5-1 | many | TRBJ2-7
CASSQLPLGGWQPQHF | 16 | TRBV4-1 | many | TRBJ1-5
CATSRDQLGSPNQPQHF | 17 | TRBV15 | few | TRBJ1-5
CASSPETNPYEQYF | 14 | TRBV18 | . | TRBJ2-7
CASSQKKAVGETQYF | 15 | TRBV4-3 | many | TRBJ2-5
CASSSLLNTEAFF | 13 | TRBV5-1 | few | TRBJ1-1
CASSQGGWEAFF | 12 | TRBV3-1 | . | TRBJ1-1
CASSSPGAGTGELFF | 15 | TRBV7-3 | . | TRBJ2-2
CASNHRRVSYNEQFF | 15 | TRBV12-3/TRBV12-4 | many | TRBJ2-1